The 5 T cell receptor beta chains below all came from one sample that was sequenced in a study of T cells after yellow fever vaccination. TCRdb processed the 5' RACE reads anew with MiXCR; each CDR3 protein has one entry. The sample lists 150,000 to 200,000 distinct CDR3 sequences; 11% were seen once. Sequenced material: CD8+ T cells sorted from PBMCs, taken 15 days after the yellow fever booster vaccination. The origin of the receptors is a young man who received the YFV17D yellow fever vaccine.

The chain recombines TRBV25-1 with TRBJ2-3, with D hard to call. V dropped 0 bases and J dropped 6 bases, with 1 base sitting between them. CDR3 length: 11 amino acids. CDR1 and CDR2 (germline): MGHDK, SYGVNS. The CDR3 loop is CASSEYDTQYF. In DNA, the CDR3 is TGTGCCAGCAGTGAATATGATACGCAGTATTTT.

This CDR3 is CASSHKGRNTEAFF. CDR3 bases: TGTGCCAGCAGCCACAAGGGCAGGAACACTGAAGCTTTCTTT. The V and J genes are TRBV7-9 and TRBJ1-1; D remains unclear. Trimming took 5 bases from V and 1 from J, leaving 11 bases between them. The V gene's germline CDR1 is SEHNR and CDR2 FQNEAQ (reference sequence). The CDR3 contains 14 residues.

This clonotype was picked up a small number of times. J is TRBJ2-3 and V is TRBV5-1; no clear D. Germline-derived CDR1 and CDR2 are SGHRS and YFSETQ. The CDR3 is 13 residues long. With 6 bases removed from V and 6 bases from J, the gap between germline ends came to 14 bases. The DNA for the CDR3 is TGCGCCAGCAAGGGCATTGGGTGGGATACGCAGTATTTT. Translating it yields CASKGIGWDTQYF.

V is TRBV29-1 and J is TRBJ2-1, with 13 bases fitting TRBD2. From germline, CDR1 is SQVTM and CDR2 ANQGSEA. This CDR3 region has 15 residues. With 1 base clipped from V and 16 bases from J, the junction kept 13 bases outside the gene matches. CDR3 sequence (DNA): TGCAGCGTTGAAGTGACTAGCGGGGGGCTCTATGAGCTCTTCTTC. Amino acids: CSVEVTSGGLYELFF.

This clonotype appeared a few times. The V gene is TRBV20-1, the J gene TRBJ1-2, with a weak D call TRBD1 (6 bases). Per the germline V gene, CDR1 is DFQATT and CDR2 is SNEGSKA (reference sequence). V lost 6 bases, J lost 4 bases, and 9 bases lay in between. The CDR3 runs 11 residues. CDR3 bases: TGCAGTGCCAGGGACACCTATGGCTACACCTTC. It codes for CSARDTYGYTF.